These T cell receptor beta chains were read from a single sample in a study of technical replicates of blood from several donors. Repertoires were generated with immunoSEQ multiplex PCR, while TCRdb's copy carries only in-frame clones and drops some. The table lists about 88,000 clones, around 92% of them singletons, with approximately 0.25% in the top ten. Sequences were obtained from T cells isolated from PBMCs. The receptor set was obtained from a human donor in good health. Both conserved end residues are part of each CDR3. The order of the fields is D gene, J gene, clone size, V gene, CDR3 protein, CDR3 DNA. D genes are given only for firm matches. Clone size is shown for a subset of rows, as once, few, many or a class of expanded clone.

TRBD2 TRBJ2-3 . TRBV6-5 CASSYSDLAAFDTQYF TGTGCCAGCAGTTACTCCGATCTAGCGGCATTTGATACGCAGTATTTT
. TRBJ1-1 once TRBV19 CASSITDGFGRGTEAFF TGTGCCAGTAGTATTACGGACGGTTTTGGGAGAGGAACTGAAGCTTTCTTT
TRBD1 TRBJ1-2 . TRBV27 CASSFLGQPENGYTF TGTGCCAGCAGTTTTCTGGGACAGCCGGAGAATGGCTACACCTTC
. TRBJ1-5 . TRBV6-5 CASSSSIEQPQHF TGTGCCAGCAGTTCTTCAATAGAACAGCCCCAGCATTTT
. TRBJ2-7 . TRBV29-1 CSVLNSRYEQYF TGCAGCGTTCTGAACAGCCGCTACGAGCAGTACTTC
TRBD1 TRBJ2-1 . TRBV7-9 CASSSWGQQLYNEQFF TGTGCCAGCAGCTCCTGGGGACAGCAACTCTACAATGAGCAGTTCTTC
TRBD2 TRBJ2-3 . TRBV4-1 CASSQAFLAGSSDTQYF TGCGCCAGCAGCCAAGCCTTTCTAGCGGGATCATCCGATACGCAGTATTTT
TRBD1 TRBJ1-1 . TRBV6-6 CASSSLFPTGPGEAFF TGTGCCAGCAGTTCCCTCTTCCCGACAGGGCCCGGAGAAGCTTTCTTT
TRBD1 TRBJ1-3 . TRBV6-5 CASSPPTGGNTIYF TGTGCCAGCAGTCCGCCGACAGGGGGAAACACCATATATTTT
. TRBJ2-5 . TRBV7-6 CASSLGSRYQETQYF TGTGCCAGCAGCTTAGGGAGCCGGTACCAAGAGACCCAGTACTTC
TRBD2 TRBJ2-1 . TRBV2 CASRSGSMNNEQFF TGTGCCAGCAGAAGCGGGAGTATGAACAATGAGCAGTTCTTC
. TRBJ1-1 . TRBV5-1 CANSSTGRNTEAFF TGCGCCAATTCGTCAACAGGGCGGAACACTGAAGCTTTCTTT
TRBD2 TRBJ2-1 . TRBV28 CASSFGETSGANEQFF TGTGCCAGCAGTTTCGGTGAGACTAGCGGGGCGAATGAGCAGTTCTTC
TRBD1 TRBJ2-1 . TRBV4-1 CASSQPTGGTYNEQFF TGCGCCAGCAGCCAACCAACAGGGGGGACCTACAATGAGCAGTTCTTC
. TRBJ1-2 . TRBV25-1 CASSPGTFGYTF TGTGCCAGCAGCCCCGGGACTTTTGGCTACACCTTC
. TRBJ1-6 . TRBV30 CAWSVYRDNSPLHF TGTGCCTGGAGTGTTTACAGGGATAATTCACCCCTCCACTTT
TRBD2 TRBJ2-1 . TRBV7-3 CASSSSSGRMMQFF TGTGCCAGCAGCTCATCTAGCGGAAGAATGATGCAGTTCTTC
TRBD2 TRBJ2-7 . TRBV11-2 CASSSRLAGSSSYEQYF TGTGCCAGCAGCTCGAGGCTAGCGGGGAGTTCGTCCTACGAGCAGTACTTC
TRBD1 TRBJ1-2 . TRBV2 CASSGKNQGANYGYTF TGTGCCAGCAGTGGGAAAAATCAGGGGGCTAACTATGGCTACACCTTC
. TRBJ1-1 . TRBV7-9 CASSLDTGTEAFF TGTGCCAGCAGCTTAGACACAGGGACTGAAGCTTTCTTT
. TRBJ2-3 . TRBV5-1 CASSSINGISTDTQYF TGCGCCAGCAGCTCCATTAACGGGATTAGCACAGATACGCAGTATTTT
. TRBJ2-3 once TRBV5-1 CASSLESPGDTQYF TGCGCCAGCAGCTTGGAGTCGCCGGGGGATACGCAGTATTTT
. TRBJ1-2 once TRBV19 CASSISGSTPDYTF TGTGCCAGTAGTATCTCAGGGTCGACCCCGGACTACACCTTC
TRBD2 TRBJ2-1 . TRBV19 CASSILAGVDYNEQFF TGTGCCAGTAGTATACTAGCGGGAGTGGACTACAATGAGCAGTTCTTC
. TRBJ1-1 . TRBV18 CASSLAGGALNTEAFF TGTGCCAGCTCACTGGCGGGAGGGGCCTTGAACACTGAAGCTTTCTTT
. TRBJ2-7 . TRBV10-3 CAISVTGGTGEQYF TGTGCCATCAGTGTTACGGGGGGTACAGGGGAGCAGTACTTC
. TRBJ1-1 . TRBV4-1 CASSQVRDTEAFF TGCGCCAGCAGCCAGGTAAGAGACACTGAAGCTTTCTTT
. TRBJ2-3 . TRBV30 CACFKGPYTDTQYF TGTGCCTGTTTCAAGGGGCCCTACACAGATACGCAGTATTTT
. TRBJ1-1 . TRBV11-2 CASREIGVGNTEAFF TGTGCCAGCAGAGAAATCGGGGTTGGGAACACTGAAGCTTTCTTT
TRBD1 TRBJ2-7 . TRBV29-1 CSVEGDSHYEQYF TGCAGCGTTGAAGGGGACAGCCACTACGAGCAGTACTTC
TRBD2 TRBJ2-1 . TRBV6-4 CASRELAGVRGEQFF TGTGCCAGCAGAGAACTAGCGGGAGTCAGAGGTGAGCAGTTCTTC
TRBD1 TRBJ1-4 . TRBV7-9 CASSPEEGGLIRYEKLFF TGTGCCAGCAGCCCAGAGGAAGGGGGCCTCATCCGTTATGAAAAACTGTTTTTT
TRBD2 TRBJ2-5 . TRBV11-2 CASRQEGLAGGLEETQYF TGTGCCAGCAGGCAGGAGGGACTAGCGGGAGGGCTGGAGGAGACCCAGTACTTC
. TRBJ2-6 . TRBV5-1 CASSWVGGRANVLTF TGCGCCAGCAGCTGGGTGGGCGGGAGGGCCAACGTCCTGACTTTC
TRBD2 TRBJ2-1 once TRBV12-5 CASVWLAGSYNEQFF TGTGCTAGTGTCTGGCTAGCGGGGAGTTACAATGAGCAGTTCTTC
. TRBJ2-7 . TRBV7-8 CASSLSGYSYEQYF TGTGCCAGCAGCTTATCAGGGTACTCCTACGAGCAGTACTTC
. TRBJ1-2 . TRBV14 CASSQNRAGGYGYTF TGTGCCAGCAGCCAAAACAGGGCGGGGGGCTATGGCTACACCTTC
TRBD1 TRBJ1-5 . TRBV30 CAWSHGTVNQPQHF TGTGCCTGGAGCCACGGGACAGTCAATCAGCCCCAGCATTTT
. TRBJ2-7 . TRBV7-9 CASSLVRQEGEQYF TGTGCCAGCAGCTTAGTGCGGCAGGAGGGCGAGCAGTACTTC
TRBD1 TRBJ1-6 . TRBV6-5 CASSSGTGVNSPLHF TGTGCCAGCAGTTCCGGGACAGGGGTTAATTCACCCCTCCACTTT
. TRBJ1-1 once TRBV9 CASSAGGYIEAFF TGTGCCAGCAGCGCGGGCGGGTACATTGAAGCTTTCTTT
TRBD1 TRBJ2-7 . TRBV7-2 CASSLDGTVEQYF TGTGCCAGCAGCTTAGATGGGACAGTCGAGCAGTACTTC
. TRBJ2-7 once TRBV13 CASSLEIVTTYEQYF TGTGCCAGCAGCTTAGAGATCGTGACTACATACGAGCAGTACTTC
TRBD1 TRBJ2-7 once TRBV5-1 CASSLTGAEQYF TGCGCCAGCAGCCTTACAGGGGCCGAGCAGTACTTC
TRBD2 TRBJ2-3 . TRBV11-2 CASSLDRRLAGVLDTQYF TGTGCCAGCAGCTTAGATAGGAGACTAGCGGGAGTTTTAGATACGCAGTATTTT
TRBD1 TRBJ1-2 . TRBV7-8 CASSLSRLGQGWGYTF TGTGCCAGCAGCTTATCCCGACTGGGACAGGGGTGGGGCTACACCTTC
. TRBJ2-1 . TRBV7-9 CASSYRQGIYNEQFF TGTGCCAGCAGCTACCGGCAGGGGATTTACAATGAGCAGTTCTTC
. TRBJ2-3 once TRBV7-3 CASSLSLRDTQYF TGTGCCAGCAGCTTGAGCCTGAGGGATACGCAGTATTTT
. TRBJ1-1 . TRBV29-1 CSAVGGHGNTEAFF TGCAGCGCGGTCGGGGGGCACGGGAACACTGAAGCTTTCTTT
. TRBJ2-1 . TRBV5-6 CASSLKTVYNEQFF TGTGCCAGCAGCTTGAAGACAGTATACAATGAGCAGTTCTTC
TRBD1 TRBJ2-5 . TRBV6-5 CASSYDGTAETQYF TGTGCCAGCAGTTACGATGGGACAGCAGAGACCCAGTACTTC
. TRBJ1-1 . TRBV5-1 CASSFGFGNTEAFF TGCGCCAGCAGCTTCGGGTTTGGGAACACTGAAGCTTTCTTT
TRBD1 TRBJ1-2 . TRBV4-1 CASSQGGLEGAYGYTF TGCGCCAGCAGCCAAGGGGGCCTTGAGGGGGCCTATGGCTACACCTTC
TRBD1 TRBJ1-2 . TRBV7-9 CASSHAGTGKKGYTF TGTGCCAGCAGCCATGCCGGGACAGGGAAGAAAGGCTACACCTTC
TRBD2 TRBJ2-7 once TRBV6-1 CASSSGASYEQYF TGTGCCAGCAGTAGCGGGGCCTCCTACGAGCAGTACTTC
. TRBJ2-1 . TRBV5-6 CASNSARGFFYNEQFF TGTGCCAGCAACTCAGCGAGGGGGTTTTTCTACAATGAGCAGTTCTTC
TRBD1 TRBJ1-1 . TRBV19 CASSIGTGGGRVTEAFF TGTGCCAGTAGTATCGGGACAGGGGGGGGTCGAGTCACTGAAGCTTTCTTT
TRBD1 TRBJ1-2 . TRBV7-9 CASSLGQGFYGYTF TGTGCCAGCAGCCTGGGACAGGGTTTTTACGGCTACACCTTC